This T cell receptor (beta chain) was sequenced in a study of cytomegalovirus exposure and HLA in healthy donors. Study overall: Within the Caucasian-associated ancestry cluster were around 81% of the approximately 400 genotyped donors.

The PCR employed 60 Vbeta primers together with 13 Jbeta primers. Libraries were prepared by immunoSEQ multiplex PCR; TCRdb keeps only in-frame clonotypes and omits some of them. The sample holds roughly 160,000 clones; over 60% are singletons and the top ten take 2.8%. This clone has just a few counts. CDR3 length: 13 residues. Losses at the gene ends were 6 bases for V and 6 bases for J; bases not matched to a gene: 5. Germline V gene sequence: CDR1 LNHDA, CDR2 SQIVND (reference sequence). The source of this sequence is a woman in her 30s in good health and CMV-seronegative. The sequenced sample consisted of PBMCs. This chain connects TRBV19 to TRBJ1-5; 7 positions agree with TRBD1. The CDR3 nucleotides are TGTGCCAGTAGATCTAACAGGGGTCAGCCCCAGCATTTT. It encodes CASRSNRGQPQHF.